This TCR beta chain was observed in a study of cytomegalovirus exposure and HLA in healthy donors. Study overall: Assignment to the Caucasian-associated ancestry cluster applied to around 80% of the approximately 380 genotyped donors. General study results and limits: Later on, a genetic analysis was performed. It linked a missense variant in DCLRE1C with V- and J-gene trimming of TCR beta. A list of 164 TCR beta chains associated with cytomegalovirus was given. In a later analysis, the majority of CMV-associated beta chains seemingly showed HLA restriction.

A multiplex PCR was run with 60 Vbeta primers and 13 Jbeta primers. Here immunoSEQ multiplex PCR was the method, and the copy in TCRdb shows in-frame clones only, minus some. This sample yields fewer than 250,000 clones, of which around 83% are seen a single time; roughly 10% belongs to the top ten. This clone showed up just a few times. What it binds is not known. The CDR3 is 13 residues long. Germline CDR1 reads MNHEY; CDR2 reads SVGAGI. Trimming left V 4 bases short and J 4 bases short, with 8 bases between. This TCR came from a woman aged 45-65 years in good health and CMV-seropositive. The chain couples TRBV6-5 to TRBJ1-5; possibly TRBD1 for D (5 bases). Source material: PBMCs. The DNA for the CDR3 is TGTGCCAGCAGTTGGACAAATAATCAGCCCCAGCATTTT. As protein: CASSWTNNQPQHF.